This entry lists 13 T cell receptor beta chains sequenced from one sample in a study of T-cell reconstitution after alpha-beta-depleted transplantation in children. Unique molecular identifiers were incorporated into the prepared TCRbeta library. TCRdb re-analysed the PCR reads in MiXCR, keeping a single row per CDR3 protein. Altogether 450,000 to 600,000 distinct CDR3 sequences are present, around 18% being singletons, with the ten largest covering approximately 3%. This sample comprised PBMCs from the stem cell graft donor, obtained from the stem cell graft. The receptors originated from a human donor who donated a stem cell graft to a child with acute lymphoblastic leukemia.

CDR3 protein: CAFSFWPSLWERSTDTQYF. The CDR3, as DNA: TGTGCCTTCAGTTTTTGGCCCTCGCTTTGGGAGAGGAGCACAGATACGCAGTATTTT. V is TRBV2 and J is TRBJ2-3; D might be TRBD2 (5 bases). The CDR3 totals 19 residues. V was clipped by 11 bases and J by 0 bases, with 30 bases between them. Germline V CDR1 and CDR2: SNHLY, FYNNEI. Full variable domain (outside the CDR3, taken from reference TRBV2 and TRBJ2-3): EPEVTQTPSHQVTQMGQEVILRCVPISNHLYFYWYRQILGQKVEFLVSFYNNEISEKSEIFDDQFSVERPDGSNFTLKIRSTKLEDSAMYFCAFSFWPSLWERSTDTQYFGPGTRLTVL.

The rearrangement joins TRBV12-3 or TRBV12-4 to TRBJ2-6; no definite D call. The CDR3 totals 14 residues. V was cut by 6 bases and J by 2 bases, with 8 bases left in between. The CDR3: CASRQETGANVLTF. For the CDR3, the DNA is TGTGCCAGCAGGCAGGAGACTGGGGCCAACGTCCTGACTTTC.

This clonotype has more than one count but fewer than ten. The chain uses TRBV5-1 and TRBJ2-1, with D uncertain. CDR1 is SGHRS and CDR2 is YFSETQ in the germline V gene. The CDR3 spans 12 residues. V shed 0 bases and J shed 8 bases, with 6 bases lying between them. The CDR3: CASSLVNYEQFF. In nucleotides, the CDR3 is TGCGCCAGCAGCTTGGTGAACTATGAGCAGTTCTTC.

This clonotype was detected only a few times. In DNA form, the CDR3 reads TGCGCCAGCAGCTTGTTGGGCCTACCCTCCTACAATGAGCAGTTCTTC. Its protein is CASSLLGLPSYNEQFF. The rearrangement links TRBV5-1 to TRBJ2-1; D uncertain. The germline V and J ends were trimmed by 1 base and 0 bases, with 11 bases remaining between them. CDR1 and CDR2 from the germline V gene are SGHRS and YFSETQ. The CDR3 is made up of 16 amino acids. Full variable domain (rest looked up from reference TRBV5-1 and TRBJ2-1): KAGVTQTPRYLIKTRGQQVTLSCSPISGHRSVSWYQQTPGQGLQFLFEYFSETQRNKGNFPGRFSGRQFSNSRSEMNVSTLELGDSALYLCASSLLGLPSYNEQFFGPGTRLTVL.

This clonotype occurred a few times. This sequence joins TRBV5-1 and TRBJ2-1; D remains ambiguous. V lost 2 bases, J lost 1 base, and 13 bases lay in between. Germline CDR1 and CDR2: SGHRS and YFSETQ. This CDR3 comprises 16 residues. CDR3 amino acids: CASSFLKAASYNEQFF. CDR3 in DNA: TGCGCCAGCAGCTTCCTTAAGGCGGCGTCCTACAATGAGCAGTTCTTC.

In this sample, this clonotype turned up many times. The gene calls are TRBV5-1 and TRBJ2-1, with 8 bases lining up with TRBD1. CDR1 and CDR2 from the germline V gene are SGHRS and YFSETQ. This CDR3 has 14 residues. The ends lost 3 bases at V and 4 bases at J; junction bases unmatched: 3. The CDR3 DNA sequence: TGCGCCAGCAGCTCGGGACAGGAGTACAATGAGCAGTTCTTC. Translated, it gives CASSSGQEYNEQFF.

The chain is built from TRBV7-3 and TRBJ2-5; D is perhaps TRBD1 (7 bases). This CDR3 spans 16 amino acids. Germline V gives CDR1 SGHTA, CDR2 FQGTGA. Trimming pared 5 bases from V and 2 bases from J, leaving 18 bases between. CDR3 loop: CASSPGLQGVQETQYF. The CDR3 bases are TGTGCCAGCAGCCCGGGACTTCAGGGGGTACAAGAGACCCAGTACTTC.

This clonotype was detected a few times. This rearrangement joins TRBV12-3 or TRBV12-4 to TRBJ2-1, with D uncertain. V was trimmed by 1 base and J by 4 bases, leaving 11 bases between them. The CDR3 sequence is 15 residues long. The CDR3 loop is CASSLGPDGYNEQFF. Written as DNA, the CDR3 is TGTGCCAGCAGTTTAGGCCCGGACGGTTACAATGAGCAGTTCTTC.

This clonotype was observed a few times. The chain combines TRBV5-1 with TRBJ2-3; maybe TRBD1 (5 bases). CDR1 and CDR2 (germline): SGHRS, YFSETQ. Trimming took 0 bases from V and 9 from J, leaving 8 bases between them. The CDR3 spans 12 residues. The CDR3 DNA reads TGCGCCAGCAGCTTGGCCGGACAAACGCAGTATTTT. It specifies CASSLAGQTQYF.

This chain uses TRBV19 with TRBJ2-5; 8 bases agree with TRBD1. This CDR3 has 15 amino acids. From germline, CDR1 is LNHDA and CDR2 SQIVND (reference sequence). Trimming took 0 bases from V and 2 from J; bases not matched to a gene: 2. CDR3 protein: CASSIDRDRQETQYF. The CDR3 DNA follows: TGTGCCAGTAGTATAGATCGGGACAGGCAAGAGACCCAGTACTTC.

This clonotype was observed a handful of times. This rearrangement joins TRBV24-1 to TRBJ2-2; D is unclear. Germline V gene sequence: CDR1 KGHDR, CDR2 SFDVKD. V shed 4 bases and J shed 6 bases, with 8 bases lying between them. CDR3 length: 13 amino acids. The DNA of the CDR3 is TGTGCCACCAGTGACCGGCCGGCCGGGGAGCTGTTTTTT. Protein sequence: CATSDRPAGELFF.

The genes are TRBV20-1 and TRBJ2-3; TRBD2 aligns across 10 bases. Germline assignment: CDR1 DFQATT and CDR2 SNEGSKA (reference sequence). The V gene end was trimmed by 6 bases and the J gene end by 2 bases; junction bases not matched to a gene: 8. The CDR3 loop spans 15 amino acids. The CDR3 region has the DNA TGCAGTGCCCCGGGACTAGCGTGGTCCACAGATACGCAGTATTTT. Protein: CSAPGLAWSTDTQYF.

This rearrangement joins TRBV12-3 or TRBV12-4 to TRBJ2-1; 9 bases agree with TRBD1. This CDR3 comprises 17 residues. The chain's CDR3 is CASSRDREVTPYNEQFF. Here the CDR3 DNA reads TGTGCTTCCTCCCGGGACAGGGAAGTAACGCCCTACAATGAGCAGTTCTTC.